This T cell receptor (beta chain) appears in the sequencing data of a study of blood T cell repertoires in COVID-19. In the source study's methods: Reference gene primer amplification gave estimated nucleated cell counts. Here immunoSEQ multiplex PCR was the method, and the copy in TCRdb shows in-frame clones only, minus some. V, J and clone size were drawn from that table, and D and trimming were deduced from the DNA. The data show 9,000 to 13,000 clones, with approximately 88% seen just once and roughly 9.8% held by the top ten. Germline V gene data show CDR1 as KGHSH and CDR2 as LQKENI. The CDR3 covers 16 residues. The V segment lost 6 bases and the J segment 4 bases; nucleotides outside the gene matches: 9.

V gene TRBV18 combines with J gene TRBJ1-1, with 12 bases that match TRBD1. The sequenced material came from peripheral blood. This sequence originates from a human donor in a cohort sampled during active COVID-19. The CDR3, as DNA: TGTGCCAGCTCGAAGCGGGACAGGGGGCAGGGCACTGAAGCTTTCTTT. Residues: CASSKRDRGQGTEAFF.